This TCR beta chain emerged from a study of blood T cell repertoires in COVID-19. Libraries were prepared by immunoSEQ multiplex PCR; TCRdb keeps only in-frame clonotypes and omits some of them. The sample has 150,000 to 200,000 clones; over 70% are singletons. Per germline, CDR1 SGDLS and CDR2 YYNGEE. The CDR3 consists of 13 residues. Trimming at V came to 5 bases and at J to 1 base, leaving 2 bases not matched to a gene. The source is a man between 65 and 85 years old who had been exposed to COVID-19. The rearrangement uses TRBV9 and TRBJ1-1; 7 bases are a match to TRBD1. Sequencing was carried out using PBMCs or T cells enriched from blood (not recorded which). The CDR3 DNA sequence: TGTGCCAGCAGTGGACAGGCGAACACTGAAGCTTTCTTT. Protein product: CASSGQANTEAFF.